This TCR beta chain is drawn from a study of blood T cell repertoires in COVID-19. Germline CDR1 is LNHDA and CDR2 is SQIVND (reference sequence). Trimming took 7 bases from V and 2 from J, leaving 12 bases between them. This CDR3 has 14 residues. Produced via immunoSEQ multiplex PCR; TCRdb's table is partial and in-frame only. Of 140,000 to 150,000 clones in the sample, approximately 78% were seen once. In Cohort 3, a recovered donor had either two negative PCRs, clearance, or symptom resolution. The source of this sequence is a woman in her forties or fifties who had recovered from COVID-19. The sample comprised PBMCs or T cells enriched from blood (not recorded which). This sequence joins TRBV19 and TRBJ2-1, with a weak D call TRBD2 (7 bases). CDR3 residues: CASISGGPYNEQFF. The CDR3 DNA reads as TGTGCCAGTATCTCGGGGGGCCCCTACAATGAGCAGTTCTTC.